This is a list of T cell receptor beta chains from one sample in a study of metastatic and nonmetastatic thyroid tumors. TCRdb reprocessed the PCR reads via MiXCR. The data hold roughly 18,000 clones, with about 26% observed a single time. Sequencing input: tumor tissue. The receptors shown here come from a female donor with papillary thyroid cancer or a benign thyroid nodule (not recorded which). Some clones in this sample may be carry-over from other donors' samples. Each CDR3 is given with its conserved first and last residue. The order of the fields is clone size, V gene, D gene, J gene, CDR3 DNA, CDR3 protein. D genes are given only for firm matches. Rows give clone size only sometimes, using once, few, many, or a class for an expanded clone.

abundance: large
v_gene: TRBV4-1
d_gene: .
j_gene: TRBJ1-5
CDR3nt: TGCGCCAGCAGCCAAGTCCCCGGAAGCAATCAGCCCCAGCATTTT
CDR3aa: CASSQVPGSNQPQHF

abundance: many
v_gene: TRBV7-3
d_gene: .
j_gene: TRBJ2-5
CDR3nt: TGTGCCAGCAGCTTATCGAGGGACGCCGGGACCCAGTACTTC
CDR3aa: CASSLSRDAGTQYF

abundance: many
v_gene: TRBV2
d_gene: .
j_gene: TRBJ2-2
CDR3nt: TGTGCCAGCAGTGACAGGCCAAACACCGGGGAGCTGTTTTTT
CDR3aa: CASSDRPNTGELFF

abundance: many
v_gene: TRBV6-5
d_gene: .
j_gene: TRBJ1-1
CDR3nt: TGTGCCAGCAGTTACATCCCGTTTCCCACTGAAGCTTTCTTT
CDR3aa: CASSYIPFPTEAFF

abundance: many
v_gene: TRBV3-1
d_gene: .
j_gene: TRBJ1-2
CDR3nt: TGTGCCAGCAGCCAAGGATCAAGGGGGGATGGCTACACCTTC
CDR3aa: CASSQGSRGDGYTF

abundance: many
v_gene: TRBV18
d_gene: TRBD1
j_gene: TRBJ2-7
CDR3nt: TGTGCCAGCTCCTGGACAGGGGAAGGCTACGAGCAGTACTTC
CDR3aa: CASSWTGEGYEQYF

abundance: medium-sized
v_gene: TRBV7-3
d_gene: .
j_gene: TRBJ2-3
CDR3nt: TGTGCCAGCAGCCCCCAAGGGGGACTACCGGACACAGATACGCAGTATTTT
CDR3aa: CASSPQGGLPDTDTQYF

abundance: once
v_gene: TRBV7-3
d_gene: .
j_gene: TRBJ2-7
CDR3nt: TGTGCCAGCAGCTTAATCGTGCTGCGGACTCCTAGCTCCTACGAGCAGTACTTC
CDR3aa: CASSLIVLRTPSSYEQYF

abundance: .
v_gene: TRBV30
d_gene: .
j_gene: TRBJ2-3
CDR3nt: TGTGCCGGCAGCGTTGCAGATACGCAGTATTTT
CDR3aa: CAGSVADTQYF

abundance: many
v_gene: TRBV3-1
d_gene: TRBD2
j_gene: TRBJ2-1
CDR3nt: TGTGCCAGCAGCCAAGACGGGAGGGCCTACAATGAGCAGTTCTTC
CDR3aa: CASSQDGRAYNEQFF

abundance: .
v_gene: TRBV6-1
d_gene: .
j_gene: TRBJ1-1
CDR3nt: TGTGCCAGCAGTGAAGGGGACTGTAACACTGAAGCTTTCTTT
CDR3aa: CASSEGDCNTEAFF

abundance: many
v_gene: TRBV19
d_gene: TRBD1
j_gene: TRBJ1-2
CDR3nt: TGTGCCAGTAGTATGAGTCCGGGGACAGGTCGAGACTATGGCTACACCTTC
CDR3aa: CASSMSPGTGRDYGYTF

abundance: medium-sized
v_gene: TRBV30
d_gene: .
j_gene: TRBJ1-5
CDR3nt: TGTGCCTGGAGTGCCCCCGGGACCGCGGAAGGTCAGCCCCAGCATTTT
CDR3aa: CAWSAPGTAEGQPQHF

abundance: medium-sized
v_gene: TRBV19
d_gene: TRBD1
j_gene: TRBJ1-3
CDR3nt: TGTGCCTGTAGACAGGGGGCTGTTGGAAACACCATATATTTT
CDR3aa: CACRQGAVGNTIYF

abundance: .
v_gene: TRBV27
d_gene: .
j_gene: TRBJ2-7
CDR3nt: TGTGCCAGCAGTTTATGGCAGGGACCTTCCTACGAGCAGTACTTC
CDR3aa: CASSLWQGPSYEQYF

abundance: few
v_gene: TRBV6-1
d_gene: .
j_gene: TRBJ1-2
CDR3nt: TGTGCCATCAGCCCTTTGGGCAGGGAGCGTGGCTACACCTTC
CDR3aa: CAISPLGRERGYTF

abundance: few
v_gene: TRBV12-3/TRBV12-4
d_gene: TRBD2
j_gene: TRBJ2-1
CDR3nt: TGTGCCAGTGGTCGGACTAGCGGGGGAAATGAGCAGTTCTTC
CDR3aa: CASGRTSGGNEQFF

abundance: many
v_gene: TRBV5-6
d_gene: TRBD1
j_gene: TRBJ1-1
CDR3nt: TGTGCCAGCAGCTTGAGGGGGCTGGAAGCTTTCTTT
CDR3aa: CASSLRGLEAFF

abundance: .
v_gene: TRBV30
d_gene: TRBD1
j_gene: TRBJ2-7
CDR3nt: TGTGCCTTTCGCAGGGGGTCGTCCGAGCAGTACTTC
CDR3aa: CAFRRGSSEQYF

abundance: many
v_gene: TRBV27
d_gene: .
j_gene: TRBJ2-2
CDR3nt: TGTGCCAGCAGTTTATATCTCCGCGGGGAGCTGTTTTTT
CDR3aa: CASSLYLRGELFF

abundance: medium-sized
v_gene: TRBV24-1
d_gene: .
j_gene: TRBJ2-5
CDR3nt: TGTGCCACCAGTGACCACGGTCACCAAGAGACCCAGTACTTC
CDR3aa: CATSDHGHQETQYF

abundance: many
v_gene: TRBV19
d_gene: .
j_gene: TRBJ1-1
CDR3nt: TGTGCCAGTAGTATGGGGTGGCCTGAAGCTTTCTTT
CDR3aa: CASSMGWPEAFF

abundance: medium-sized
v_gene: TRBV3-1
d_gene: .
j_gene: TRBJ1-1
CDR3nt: TGTGCCAGCAGCCAAGGGACGGCCCACACTGAAGCTTTCTTT
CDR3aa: CASSQGTAHTEAFF

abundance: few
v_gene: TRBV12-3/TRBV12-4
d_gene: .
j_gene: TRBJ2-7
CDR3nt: TGTGCCAGCAGTCTGGACATCTACGAGCAGTACTTC
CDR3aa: CASSLDIYEQYF

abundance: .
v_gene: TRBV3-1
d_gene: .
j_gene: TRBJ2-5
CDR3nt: TGTGCCAGCAGCCCGACTATCGGTAAAGAGACCCAGTACTTC
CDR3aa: CASSPTIGKETQYF

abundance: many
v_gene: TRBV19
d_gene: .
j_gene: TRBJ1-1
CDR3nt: TGTGCCAGTAGTATAGATGTCGGGGTGAACACTGAAGCTTTCTTT
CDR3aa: CASSIDVGVNTEAFF

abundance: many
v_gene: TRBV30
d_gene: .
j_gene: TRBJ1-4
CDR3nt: TGTGCCTGGAACCCGGGGGGGCAGGCTCAACTGTTTTTT
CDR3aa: CAWNPGGQAQLFF

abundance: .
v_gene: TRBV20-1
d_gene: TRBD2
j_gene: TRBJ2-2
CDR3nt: TGCAGTGCTAGAGACGCCGGGTCTAGCGGGATCACTGGGGAGCTGTTTTTT
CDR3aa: CSARDAGSSGITGELFF

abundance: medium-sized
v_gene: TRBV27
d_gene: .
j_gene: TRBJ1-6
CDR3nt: TGTGCCAGCAGTTTTACAGGCGCCTATAATTCACCCCTCCACTTT
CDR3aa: CASSFTGAYNSPLHF

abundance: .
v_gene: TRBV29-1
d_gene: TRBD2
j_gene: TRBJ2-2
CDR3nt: TGCAGCGGGGGAATAGCGGGGAGCACTGGGGAGCTGTTTTTT
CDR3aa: CSGGIAGSTGELFF

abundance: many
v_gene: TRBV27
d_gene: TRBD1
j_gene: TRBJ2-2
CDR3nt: TGTGCCAGCAGCCGGGACAGGGGGACAGCCGGGGAGCTGTTTTTT
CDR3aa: CASSRDRGTAGELFF

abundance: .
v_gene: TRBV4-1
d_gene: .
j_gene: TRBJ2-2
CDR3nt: TGCGCCAGCAGCCACACAGTCACCGGGGAGCTGTTTTTT
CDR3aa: CASSHTVTGELFF

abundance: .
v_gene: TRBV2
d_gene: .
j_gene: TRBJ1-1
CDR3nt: TGTGCCAGCTCCGTCCGGTGGTCGAACACTGAAGCTTTCTTT
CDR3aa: CASSVRWSNTEAFF

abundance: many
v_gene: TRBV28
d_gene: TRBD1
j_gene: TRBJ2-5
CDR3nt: TGTGCCAGCAGTTTCCATACAGGGGTAGAGACCCAGTACTTC
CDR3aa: CASSFHTGVETQYF

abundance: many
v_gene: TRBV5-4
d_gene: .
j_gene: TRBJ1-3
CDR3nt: TGTGCCAGCTCCTCTTCAGTTTCAGCTGGAAACACCATATATTTT
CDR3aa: CASSSSVSAGNTIYF

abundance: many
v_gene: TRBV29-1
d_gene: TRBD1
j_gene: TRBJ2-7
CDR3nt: TGCAGCGTTACCCCCGGGACAGGGGACTACGAGCAGTACTTC
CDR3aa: CSVTPGTGDYEQYF